This T cell receptor (beta chain) was recorded in a study of blood T cell repertoires in COVID-19. Study-wide background: Samples of COVID-19 (acute and convalescent) were obtained from the United States, Italy and Spain.

V gave up 7 bases and J gave up 4 bases, with 11 bases separating them. The CDR3 loop spans 13 amino acids. The protocol was immunoSEQ multiplex PCR, while the TCRdb copy is restricted to in-frame clones and leaves out a portion. Here the sample spans roughly 290,000 clones, 90% being singletons. The chain joins TRBV12-3 or TRBV12-4 to TRBJ1-5; tentative D call: TRBD1 (6 bases). Sequenced sample: PBMCs or T cells enriched from blood (not recorded which). The receptor was derived from a woman between 18 and 30 years old with acute COVID-19. CDR3 sequence reads: CASKPQGNQPQHF. The DNA for the CDR3 is TGTGCCAGCAAGCCACAGGGAAATCAGCCCCAGCATTTT.